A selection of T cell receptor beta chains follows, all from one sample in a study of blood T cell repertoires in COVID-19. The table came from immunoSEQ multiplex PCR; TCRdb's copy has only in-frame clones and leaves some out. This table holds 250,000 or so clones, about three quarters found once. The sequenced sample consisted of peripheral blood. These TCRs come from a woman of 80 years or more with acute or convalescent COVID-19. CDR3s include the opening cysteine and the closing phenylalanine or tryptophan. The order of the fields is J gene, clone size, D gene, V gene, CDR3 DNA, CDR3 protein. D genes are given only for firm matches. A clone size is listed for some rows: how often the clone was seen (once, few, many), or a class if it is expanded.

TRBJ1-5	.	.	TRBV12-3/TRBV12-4	TGTGCCAGCAGTATTCGGGGGTATCAGCCCCAGCATTTT	CASSIRGYQPQHF
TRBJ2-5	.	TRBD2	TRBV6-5	TGTGCCAGCAGTTACCTCGGGACTAGCGTTCAGACCCAGTACTTC	CASSYLGTSVQTQYF
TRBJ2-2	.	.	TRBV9	TGTGCCAGCAGCCCCTGGAACACCGGGGAGCTGTTTTTT	CASSPWNTGELFF
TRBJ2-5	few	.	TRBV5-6	TGTGCCAGCAGCTTGGGACACGGAGAGACCCAGTACTTC	CASSLGHGETQYF
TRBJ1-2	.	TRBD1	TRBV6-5	TGTGCCAGCAGCGACCTGCAGGGGGGTATTGGCTACACCTTC	CASSDLQGGIGYTF
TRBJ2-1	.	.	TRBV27	TGTGCCAGCAGTTTAGGCGCGGGGAGCTCCTACAATGAGCAGTTCTTC	CASSLGAGSSYNEQFF
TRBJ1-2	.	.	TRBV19	TGTGCCAGTAGTTTCCTAGGGAGTTATGGCTACACCTTC	CASSFLGSYGYTF
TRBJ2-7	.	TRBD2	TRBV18	TGTGCCAGCTCACCAGGACTAGCGGGAGCCTACGAGCAGTACTTC	CASSPGLAGAYEQYF
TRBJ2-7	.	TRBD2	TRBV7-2	TGTGCCAGCAGCTTAGGGGGGGGAATCTACGAGCAGTACTTC	CASSLGGGIYEQYF
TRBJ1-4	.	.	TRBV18	TGTGCCAGCTCCCTCGGGACAACAACTAATGAAAAACTGTTTTTT	CASSLGTTTNEKLFF
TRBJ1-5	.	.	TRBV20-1	TGCAGTGCTAGTTATCAGGCTTTAAATCAGCCCCAGCATTTT	CSASYQALNQPQHF
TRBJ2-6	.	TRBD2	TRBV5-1	TGCGCCAGCAGCCGGGGGGCTGGGGCCAACGTCCTGACTTTC	CASSRGAGANVLTF
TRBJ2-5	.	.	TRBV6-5	TGTGCCAGCAGTTACCTCGGGGCCCAGTACTTC	CASSYLGAQYF
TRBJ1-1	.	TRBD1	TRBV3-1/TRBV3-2	TGTGCCAGCAGCCGACAGGGGGTTACTGAAGCTTTCTTT	CASSRQGVTEAFF
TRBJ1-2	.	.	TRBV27	TGTGCCAGCAGTTTATCATTCGGGGGTCCCTATGGCTACACCTTC	CASSLSFGGPYGYTF
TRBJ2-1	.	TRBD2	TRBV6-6	TGTGCCAGCAGGCTTAGCGGGGGGGCTGGTGAGCAGTTCTTC	CASRLSGGAGEQFF